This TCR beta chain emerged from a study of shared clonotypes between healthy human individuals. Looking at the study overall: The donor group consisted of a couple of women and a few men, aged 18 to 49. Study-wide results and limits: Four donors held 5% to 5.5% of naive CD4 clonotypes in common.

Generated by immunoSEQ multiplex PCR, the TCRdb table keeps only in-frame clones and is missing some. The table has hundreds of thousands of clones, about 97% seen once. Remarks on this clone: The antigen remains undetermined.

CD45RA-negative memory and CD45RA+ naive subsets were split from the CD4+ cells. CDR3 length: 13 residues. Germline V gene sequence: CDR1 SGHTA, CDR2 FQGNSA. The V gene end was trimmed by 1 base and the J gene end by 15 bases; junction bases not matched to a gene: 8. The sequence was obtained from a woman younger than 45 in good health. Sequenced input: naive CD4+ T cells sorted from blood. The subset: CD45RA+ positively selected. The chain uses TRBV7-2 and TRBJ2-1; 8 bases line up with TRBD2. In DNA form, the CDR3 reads TGTGCCAGCAGCTTAGTCGGGACTAGGGGCCCGTTCTTC. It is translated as CASSLVGTRGPFF.